The 16 T cell receptor beta chains listed next were all sequenced from one sample in a study of cytomegalovirus exposure and HLA in healthy donors. Sequencing was performed with immunoSEQ multiplex PCR; in TCRdb, only in-frame clones are kept and a portion is missing. The data hold 220,000 or so clones, with 75% to 95% observed a single time. Material: PBMCs. Receptor source: a woman under 30 in good health and CMV-seronegative.

This clone was counted once. CDR3 residues: CASSDSPGQNEQYF. The CDR3 DNA follows: TGCGCCAGCAGTGACTCCCCAGGACAGAACGAGCAGTACTTC. The genes are TRBV10-1 and TRBJ2-7; D perhaps matches TRBD1 (6 bases). Germline V CDR1 and CDR2: WNHNN, SYGVQD (reference sequence). This CDR3 comprises 14 residues. Trimming removed 3 bases at V and 5 bases at J, with 14 bases between.

The chain employs TRBV6-5 and TRBJ2-1; D might be TRBD2 (6 bases). The CDR3 is 14 residues long. Trimming shortened V by 8 bases and J by 7 bases, and 18 bases separated the two germline ends. Germline V gene sequence: CDR1 MNHEY, CDR2 SVGAGI. The CDR3 DNA follows: TGTGCCAGCTCTCGGGTGGCGGGATTGAATGAGCAGTTCTTC. Encoded protein: CASSRVAGLNEQFF.

This chain joins TRBV18 and TRBJ2-3; 9 nucleotides match TRBD2. The CDR3 has 14 residues. CDR1 KGHSH and CDR2 LQKENI come from the germline V gene. V dropped 3 bases and J dropped 6; count of bases not matched to a gene: 4. The DNA for the CDR3 is TGTGCCAGCTCACCTAGCGGGGGATTGGATACGCAGTATTTT. Translation gives CASSPSGGLDTQYF.

This chain connects TRBV29-1 to TRBJ1-2; no clear D gene. V shed 0 bases and J shed 7 bases, with 21 bases lying between them. CDR1 is SQVTM and CDR2 is ANQGSEA in the germline V gene. CDR3 length: 16 amino acids. Here the CDR3 reads CSVEENRQRPLGGYTF. CDR3 coding DNA: TGCAGCGTTGAAGAAAATAGGCAGCGACCTCTTGGTGGCTACACCTTC.

The chain employs TRBV30 and TRBJ1-3; D may be TRBD1 (5 bases). V was cut by 5 bases and J by 0 bases, with 17 bases left in between. Germline assignment: CDR1 GTSNPN and CDR2 SVGIG (reference sequence). The CDR3 contains 16 residues. The CDR3 region is CAWGRREGHSGNTIYF. Written as DNA, the CDR3 is TGTGCCTGGGGGCGGCGGGAGGGGCACTCTGGAAACACCATATATTTT.

CDR3 sequence (DNA): TGTGCCAGTAGGAGAACAGCAGACCGCGGCTACACCTTC. Its protein is CASRRTADRGYTF. This chain uses TRBV19 with TRBJ1-2; no clear D gene. V gave up 6 bases and J gave up 8 bases, with 16 bases separating them. CDR1 and CDR2 from the germline V gene are LNHDA and SQIVND (reference sequence). The CDR3 extends over 13 amino acids. Full variable domain (rest looked up from reference TRBV19 and TRBJ1-2): DGGITQSPKYLFRKEGQNVTLSCEQNLNHDAMYWYRQDPGQGLRLIYYSQIVNDFQKGDIAEGYSVSREKKESFPLTVTSAQKNPTAFYLCASRRTADRGYTFGSGTRLTVV.

V is TRBV18 and J is TRBJ1-3; 9 nucleotides match TRBD1. V dropped 6 bases and J dropped 4; count of bases not matched to a gene: 7. The germline gives CDR1 KGHSH, CDR2 LQKENI. The CDR3 has 15 residues. CDR3 sequence: CASSRGTGKGNTIYF. In nucleotides, the CDR3 is TGTGCCAGCTCCCGAGGGACAGGGAAAGGAAACACCATATATTTT.

J is TRBJ1-1 and V is TRBV9; 8 bases map to TRBD1. Germline V gives CDR1 SGDLS, CDR2 YYNGEE. The CDR3 runs 16 residues. Trimming cost V 3 bases and J 0 bases; bases outside gene matches: 7. The CDR3 sequence: CASSGQGLEMNTEAFF. The CDR3 DNA reads TGTGCCAGCAGCGGACAGGGGCTTGAAATGAACACTGAAGCTTTCTTT.

The count of this clone is one. The DNA for the CDR3 is TGTGCCAGCAGCGTAAGCACCGGGACTAGGTCTCAGGATGAGCAGTTCTTC. Translation gives CASSVSTGTRSQDEQFF. The chain has TRBV5-4 and TRBJ2-1, with TRBD2 matching over 8 bases. The CDR3 spans 17 residues. With V trimmed by 4 bases and J by 8 bases, 17 bases remained unmatched. In germline, CDR1 is SGHNT, CDR2 YYREEE (reference sequence).

This chain joins TRBV10-2 and TRBJ2-7; D is possibly TRBD2 (5 bases). Germline assignment: CDR1 WSHSY and CDR2 SAAADI. The CDR3 covers 11 residues. Trimming stripped 4 bases from V and 7 bases from J, with 8 bases between. The CDR3 sequence: CASSVRGEQYF. CDR3 coding DNA: TGCGCCAGCAGTGTACGGGGAGAGCAGTACTTC.

This clone has a handful of counts. This chain links TRBV7-9 with TRBJ2-1; 12 positions agree with TRBD2. Germline V gene sequence: CDR1 SEHNR, CDR2 FQNEAQ (reference sequence). With 4 bases clipped from V and 0 bases from J, the junction kept 1 base outside the gene matches. The CDR3 is made up of 16 amino acids. The CDR3 DNA reads TGTGCCAGCAGCTCGACTAGCGGGAGCTCCTACAATGAGCAGTTCTTC. Its protein product is CASSSTSGSSYNEQFF.

CDR3 in DNA: TGTGCCAGCAGTTCGAAGACGGGACAGGGAATAACTGGGGCCAACGTCCTGACTTTC. Protein product: CASSSKTGQGITGANVLTF. The chain combines TRBV27 with TRBJ2-6, with 9 bases fitting TRBD1. This CDR3 contains 19 residues. Germline-derived CDR1 and CDR2 are MNHEY and SMNVEV (reference sequence). With V trimmed by 4 bases and J by 2 bases, 12 bases remained unmatched.

The V and J genes are TRBV2 and TRBJ1-2, with D unclear. CDR1 is SNHLY and CDR2 is FYNNEI in the germline V gene. The CDR3 extends over 12 amino acids. V lost 2 bases, J lost 5 bases, and 6 bases lay in between. This CDR3 reads CASSERGYGYTF. CDR3 in DNA: TGTGCCAGCAGTGAAAGAGGTTATGGCTACACCTTC.

About this clone: The sample holds other DNA sequences that translate to the same CDR3. CDR3 sequence (DNA): TGCAGCGTTGGTGACAGCTTGAACACTGAAGCTTTCTTT. Residues: CSVGDSLNTEAFF. V usage is TRBV29-1 and J usage is TRBJ1-1, with D tentatively TRBD1 (5 bases). The germline gives CDR1 SQVTM, CDR2 ANQGSEA. This CDR3 has 13 residues. V dropped 4 bases and J dropped 0 bases, with 9 bases sitting between them.

V and J are TRBV11-2 and TRBJ2-1; 10 positions agree with TRBD2. The V and J ends lost 5 bases and 5 bases, in that order; junction bases with no gene match: 9. CDR3 size: 16 residues. Germline CDR1 reads SGHAT; CDR2 reads FQNNGV. CDR3: CASSAGLAGGHNEQFF. The CDR3 nucleotides read TGTGCCAGCAGCGCCGGGTTAGCGGGAGGACACAATGAGCAGTTCTTC.

This clone was recorded once. This chain links TRBV6-5 with TRBJ2-2; D remains ambiguous. V gave up 6 bases and J gave up 0 bases, with 5 bases separating them. The germline CDR1 and CDR2 sequences are MNHEY and SVGAGI. This CDR3 has 13 residues. The CDR3 DNA sequence: TGTGCCAGCAGCCATTCGAACACCGGGGAGCTGTTTTTT. Protein product: CASSHSNTGELFF.